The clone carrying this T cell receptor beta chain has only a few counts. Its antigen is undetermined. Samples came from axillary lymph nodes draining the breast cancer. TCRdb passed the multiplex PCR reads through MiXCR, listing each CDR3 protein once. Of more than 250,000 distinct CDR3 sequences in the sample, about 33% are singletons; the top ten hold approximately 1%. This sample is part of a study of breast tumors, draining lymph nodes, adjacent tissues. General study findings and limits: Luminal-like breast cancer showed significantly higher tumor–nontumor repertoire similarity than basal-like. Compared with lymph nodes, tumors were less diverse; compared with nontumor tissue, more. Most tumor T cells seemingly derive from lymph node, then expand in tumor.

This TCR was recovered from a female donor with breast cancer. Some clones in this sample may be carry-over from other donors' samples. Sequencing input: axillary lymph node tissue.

This CDR3 is CASSHSVWRGTDTQYF. The CDR3 DNA sequence: TGTGCCAGCAGCCATAGTGTGTGGCGAGGCACAGATACGCAGTATTTT. The chain recombines TRBV3-1 with TRBJ2-3; D is undetermined. This CDR3 spans 16 amino acids. Looked up from germline, CDR1 is LGHDT and CDR2 is YNNKEL (reference sequence). Trimming left V 3 bases short and J 1 base short, with 14 bases between.